This entry lists 21 T cell receptor beta chains sequenced from one sample in a study of CD8 T cells in ankylosing spondylitis. Each CDR3 protein is one row after TCRdb ran MiXCR on the 5' RACE reads. The sample includes 150,000 to 200,000 distinct CDR3 sequences, about a sixth of them seen just once. Sequencing input: blood, either unsorted or a sorted T cell fraction (not recorded which). The source is a male donor with ankylosing spondylitis or in good health (not recorded which).

This chain connects TRBV29-1 to TRBJ2-5, with 7 positions matching TRBD2. After removal of 3 bases from V and 5 bases from J, the junction contained 3 bases not matched to a gene. This CDR3 comprises 12 residues. Germline V gives CDR1 SQVTM, CDR2 ANQGSEA. CDR3 sequence (DNA): TGCAGCGTTGAGTTCGGGAGGGAGACCCAGTACTTC. Its protein is CSVEFGRETQYF.

This clonotype came up a few times. V gene TRBV19 combines with J gene TRBJ2-7, with 7 positions matching TRBD1. There are 14 residues in the CDR3. Germline assignment: CDR1 LNHDA and CDR2 SQIVND (reference sequence). The J segment lost 0 bases and the V segment lost 6 bases, leaving 5 bases of the junction unmatched. CDR3: CASSAGTVSYEQYF. The CDR3 coding sequence is TGTGCCAGTAGCGCCGGGACAGTCTCCTACGAGCAGTACTTC.

This clonotype was seen only a few times. This chain uses TRBV10-3 with TRBJ2-1; TRBD2 matches 8 bases. The CDR3 contains 15 residues. Germline V CDR1 and CDR2: ENHRY, SYGVKD. V lost 1 base and J lost 3; bases outside the gene matches: 2. The CDR3 loop is CAISEWLAGYNEQFF. In nucleotides, the CDR3 is TGTGCCATCAGTGAGTGGCTAGCGGGCTACAATGAGCAGTTCTTC.

This clonotype was counted only a few times. V and J are TRBV5-1 and TRBJ2-2; a possible D gene is TRBD2 (5 bases). This CDR3 spans 16 amino acids. Looked up from germline, CDR1 is SGHRS and CDR2 is YFSETQ. V lost 2 bases, J lost 5 bases, and 16 bases lay in between. CDR3 amino acids: CASSLRTALGTGELFF. CDR3 in DNA: TGCGCCAGCAGCTTACGGACTGCCTTAGGGACCGGGGAGCTGTTTTTT.

The chain combines TRBV4-1 with TRBJ2-2; 7 bases line up with TRBD2. CDR3 length: 17 residues. Germline V gene sequence: CDR1 MGHRA, CDR2 YSYEKL. J gave up 0 bases and V 3 bases, and 7 bases lay outside the gene matches. This CDR3 is CASSHPIAGANTGELFF. The CDR3 DNA reads TGCGCCAGCAGCCATCCTATAGCGGGCGCGAACACCGGGGAGCTGTTTTTT.

The rearrangement uses TRBV10-1 and TRBJ2-1, with D possibly matching TRBD2 (6 bases). The CDR3 has 16 amino acids. Germline V CDR1 and CDR2: WNHNN, SYGVQD (reference sequence). Trimming left V 3 bases short and J 6 bases short, with 18 bases between. The CDR3 sequence is CASSDLASSWSNEQFF. DNA for the CDR3: TGCGCCAGCAGTGACCTAGCGAGCTCGTGGTCCAATGAGCAGTTCTTC.

This clonotype was counted ten times or more. The V gene is TRBV15, the J gene TRBJ1-4; 7 nucleotides line up with TRBD1. The CDR3 sequence is 17 residues long. Germline V gene sequence: CDR1 LNHNV, CDR2 YYDKDF (reference sequence). The V segment lost 0 bases and the J segment 5 bases; nucleotides outside the gene matches: 9. DNA of the CDR3: TGTGCCACCAGCAGAGATCGGGTGGGACAGCCGAATGAAAAACTGTTTTTT. Amino acid sequence: CATSRDRVGQPNEKLFF. Based on the CDR3 plus reference TRBV15 and TRBJ1-4, the full variable domain is DAMVIQNPRYQVTQFGKPVTLSCSQTLNHNVMYWYQQKSSQAPKLLFHYYDKDFNNEADTPDNFQSRRPNTSFCFLDIRSPGLGDTAMYLCATSRDRVGQPNEKLFFGSGTQLSVL.

This clonotype has more than one count but fewer than ten. The chain employs TRBV27 and TRBJ1-5; D might be TRBD1 (5 bases). CDR1 and CDR2 (germline): MNHEY, SMNVEV (reference sequence). The CDR3 covers 15 residues. The V gene lost 5 bases and the J gene lost 4 bases, with 15 bases spanning the gap. CDR3 DNA: TGTGCCAGCAGTAGCGGGGGACGGGAAAATCAGCCCCAGCATTTT. Residues: CASSSGGRENQPQHF.

In this sample, this clonotype turned up a few times. J is TRBJ2-7 and V is TRBV2; D ambiguous. This CDR3 comprises 15 residues. The germline V gene has CDR1 SNHLY and CDR2 FYNNEI. Trimming pared 6 bases from V and 0 bases from J, leaving 15 bases between. This chain's CDR3 is CASRAPGSYSYEQYF. The DNA of the CDR3 is TGTGCCAGCAGGGCCCCTGGATCCTACTCCTACGAGCAGTACTTC.

As concerns this clonotype: A clone one base away is much larger, so this may be a read error. The CDR3 does not close with the conserved phenylalanine or tryptophan, likely indicating a read error. This chain joins TRBV12-3 or TRBV12-4 and TRBJ2-1; D is uncertain. Trimming took off 2 bases at V and 8 bases at J, with 13 bases between the two ends. This CDR3 has 14 residues. The CDR3 DNA follows: TGTGCCAGCAGTTTACAGTGGCGGCCGTATGAGCAGTTCTCC. It translates to CASSLQWRPYEQFS.

This chain joins TRBV12-3 or TRBV12-4 and TRBJ1-4; perhaps TRBD1 as D (5 bases). Trimming left V 2 bases short and J 8 bases short, with 12 bases between. The CDR3 has 14 amino acids. CDR3: CASSLFGGGEKLFF. DNA for the CDR3: TGTGCCAGCAGTTTATTCGGGGGGGGAGAAAAACTGTTTTTT.

There are many counts of this clonotype. J is TRBJ2-1 and V is TRBV19; 8 bases line up with TRBD1. This CDR3 region has 15 residues. The junction had 8 bases not matched to a gene; V was cut back by 3 bases and J by 7 bases. Germline V gene lookup returns CDR1 LNHDA and CDR2 SQIVND (reference sequence). The CDR3 reads CASSIGGQGFNEQFF. CDR3 coding DNA: TGTGCCAGTAGTATCGGCGGACAGGGATTTAATGAGCAGTTCTTC.

This clonotype was recorded at least ten times. The rearrangement joins TRBV4-1 to TRBJ2-7; no definite D call. The V end lost 3 bases, the J end lost 7 bases, and 10 bases lay between the germline ends. The CDR3 is made up of 12 amino acids. The germline CDR1 and CDR2 sequences are MGHRA and YSYEKL. CDR3 coding DNA: TGCGCCAGCAGCCACATCGTGGGGGAGCAGTACTTC. It specifies CASSHIVGEQYF.

CDR3 region: CASSPLVNTEAFF. The DNA for the CDR3 is TGTGCCAGCAGTCCCTTGGTGAACACTGAAGCTTTCTTT. The chain employs TRBV12-3 or TRBV12-4 and TRBJ1-1, with D unresolved. The ends were cut back, 5 bases at V and 0 bases at J, with 7 bases in the middle. The CDR3 contains 13 residues.

In its sample, this clonotype was seen many times. The chain combines TRBV6-1 with TRBJ2-7; no firm D call. The CDR3 loop spans 16 amino acids. The V end lost 2 bases, the J end lost 1 base, and 15 bases lay between the germline ends. Germline V gene data show CDR1 as MNHNS and CDR2 as SASEGT. CDR3 region: CASSEISSTRSYEQYF. In nucleotides, the CDR3 is TGTGCCAGCAGTGAAATCTCGTCGACAAGATCCTACGAGCAGTACTTC.

The chain carries TRBV19 and TRBJ2-5; a weak D match, TRBD2 (5 bases). V was cut by 5 bases and J by 5 bases, with 15 bases left in between. The length of the CDR3 is 14 residues. In germline, CDR1 is LNHDA, CDR2 SQIVND (reference sequence). The chain's CDR3 is CASSATSGGETQYF. DNA of the CDR3: TGTGCCAGTAGTGCTACTAGTGGCGGGGAGACCCAGTACTTC.

This clonotype came up a few times. The V call is TRBV30, the J call TRBJ1-5; 7 bases are a match to TRBD1. V lost 2 bases to trimming and J lost 4 bases; unmatched junction nucleotides: 2. Germline loops: CDR1 GTSNPN, CDR2 SVGIG (reference sequence). The CDR3 has 13 amino acids. The CDR3 nucleotides read TGTGCCTGGAGTACCAGGGGGAATCAGCCCCAGCATTTT. It translates to CAWSTRGNQPQHF.

The chain has TRBV11-2 and TRBJ1-1, with D possibly being TRBD1 (5 bases). The CDR3 has 15 amino acids. The ends were cut back, 5 bases at V and 5 bases at J, with 18 bases in the middle. Germline V gives CDR1 SGHAT, CDR2 FQNNGV. CDR3 in amino acids: CASSPAGLGQTEAFF. In DNA form, the CDR3 reads TGTGCCAGCAGCCCTGCCGGATTGGGGCAAACTGAAGCTTTCTTT.

This clonotype occurred many times. The rearrangement joins TRBV10-3 to TRBJ2-3, with 7 bases identical to TRBD1. CDR1 is ENHRY and CDR2 is SYGVKD in the germline V gene. V shed 6 bases, J shed 0 bases, and the junction held 6 bases outside the gene matches. The length of the CDR3 is 15 residues. The CDR3 protein is CAISWDRQSTDTQYF. In DNA, the CDR3 is TGTGCCATCAGCTGGGACAGACAAAGCACAGATACGCAGTATTTT.

This rearrangement joins TRBV18 to TRBJ2-7, with D possibly matching TRBD2 (5 bases). The germline V and J ends were trimmed by 1 base and 4 bases, with 11 bases remaining between them. The CDR3 spans 14 residues. CDR1 KGHSH and CDR2 LQKENI come from the germline V gene. DNA of the CDR3: TGTGCCAGCTCACCACAGCCGGGGTCTTACGAGCAGTACTTC. Encoded protein: CASSPQPGSYEQYF.

The rearrangement links TRBV5-4 to TRBJ1-4; D not resolved. CDR3 size: 17 residues. V was clipped by 3 bases and J by 5 bases, with 20 bases between them. Germline V gene sequence: CDR1 SGHNT, CDR2 YYREEE (reference sequence). The CDR3 loop reads CASSSGSSPARNEKLFF. The CDR3 DNA sequence: TGTGCCAGCAGCTCCGGATCTTCGCCAGCCCGAAATGAAAAACTGTTTTTT.